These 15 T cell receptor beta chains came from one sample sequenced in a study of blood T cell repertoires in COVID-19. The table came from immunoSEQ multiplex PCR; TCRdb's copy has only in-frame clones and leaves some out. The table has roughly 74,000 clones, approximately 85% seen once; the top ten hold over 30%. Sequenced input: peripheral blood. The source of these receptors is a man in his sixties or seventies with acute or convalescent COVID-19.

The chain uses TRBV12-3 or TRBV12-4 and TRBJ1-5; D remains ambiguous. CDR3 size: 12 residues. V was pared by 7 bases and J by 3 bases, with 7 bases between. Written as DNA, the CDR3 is TGTGCCAGCACGGGTTACAATCAGCCCCAGCATTTT. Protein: CASTGYNQPQHF.

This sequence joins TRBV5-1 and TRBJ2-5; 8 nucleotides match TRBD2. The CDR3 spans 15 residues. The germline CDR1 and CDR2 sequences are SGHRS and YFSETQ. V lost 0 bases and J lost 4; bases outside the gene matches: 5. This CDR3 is CASSLAGSGIETQYF. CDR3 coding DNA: TGCGCCAGCAGCTTGGCAGGTAGCGGGATAGAGACCCAGTACTTC.

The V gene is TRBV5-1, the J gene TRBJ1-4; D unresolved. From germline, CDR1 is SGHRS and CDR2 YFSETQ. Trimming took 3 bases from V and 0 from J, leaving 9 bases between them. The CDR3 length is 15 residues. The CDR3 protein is CASSSGGATNEKLFF. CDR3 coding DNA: TGCGCCAGCAGCTCCGGAGGTGCAACTAATGAAAAACTGTTTTTT.

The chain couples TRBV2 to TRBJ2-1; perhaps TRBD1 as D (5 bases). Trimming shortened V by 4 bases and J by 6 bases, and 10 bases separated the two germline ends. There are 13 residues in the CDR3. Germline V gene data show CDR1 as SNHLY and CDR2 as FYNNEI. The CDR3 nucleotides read TGTGCCAGCAGTGTCAAAAGGGGCAATGAGCAGTTCTTC. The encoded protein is CASSVKRGNEQFF.

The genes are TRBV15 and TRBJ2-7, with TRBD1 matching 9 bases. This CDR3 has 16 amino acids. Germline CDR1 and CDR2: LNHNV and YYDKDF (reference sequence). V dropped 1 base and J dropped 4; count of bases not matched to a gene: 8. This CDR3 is CATSRAVGTGIYEQYF. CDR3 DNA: TGTGCCACCAGCAGAGCTGTGGGGACAGGGATATACGAGCAGTACTTC.

CDR3 amino acids: CASSRQGGGTEAFF. CDR3 nucleotide sequence: TGTGCCAGCAGCCGCCAAGGCGGGGGCACTGAAGCTTTCTTT. This chain connects TRBV7-2 to TRBJ1-1; possible D gene TRBD1, 5 bases. Germline lookup yields CDR1 SGHTA and CDR2 FQGNSA. This CDR3 has 14 amino acids. V was pared by 5 bases and J by 4 bases, with 14 bases between.

The CDR3 DNA is TGCAGCGTTGAGCACATGACTAACTATGGCTACACCTTC. Its protein product is CSVEHMTNYGYTF. This sequence joins TRBV29-1 and TRBJ1-2; D is unclear. V dropped 3 bases and J dropped 0 bases, with 8 bases sitting between them. Germline CDR1 is SQVTM and CDR2 is ANQGSEA. The CDR3 covers 13 residues.

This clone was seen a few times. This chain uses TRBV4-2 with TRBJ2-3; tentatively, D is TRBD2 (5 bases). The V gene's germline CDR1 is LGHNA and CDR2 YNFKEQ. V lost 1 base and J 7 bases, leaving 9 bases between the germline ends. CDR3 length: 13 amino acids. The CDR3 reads CASSQAPGNTQYF. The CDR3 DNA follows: TGTGCCAGCAGCCAAGCCCCCGGGAATACGCAGTATTTT.

The CDR3 protein is CATGELAGPAVTQYF. The CDR3 DNA follows: TGTGCCACCGGCGAACTAGCGGGGCCGGCGGTTACGCAGTATTTT. This chain uses TRBV24-1 with TRBJ2-3; 10 positions agree with TRBD2. Germline-derived CDR1 and CDR2 are KGHDR and SFDVKD. This CDR3 comprises 15 residues. The J segment lost 8 bases and the V segment lost 9 bases, leaving 13 bases of the junction unmatched.

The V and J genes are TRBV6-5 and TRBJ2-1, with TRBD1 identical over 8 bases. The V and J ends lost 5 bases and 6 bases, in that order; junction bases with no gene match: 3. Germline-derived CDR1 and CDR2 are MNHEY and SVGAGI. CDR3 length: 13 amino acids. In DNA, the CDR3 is TGTGCCAGCAGTCGGGACAGGCCCAATGAGCAGTTCTTC. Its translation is CASSRDRPNEQFF.

CDR3 bases: TGTGCCAGCAGCCACCCGACAGGGGTCGGATCACCCCTCCACTTT. Amino acids: CASSHPTGVGSPLHF. V gene TRBV7-9 combines with J gene TRBJ1-6; 8 bases fit TRBD1. Germline V lookup: CDR1 SEHNR, CDR2 FQNEAQ (reference sequence). The J segment lost 10 bases and the V segment lost 5 bases, leaving 10 bases of the junction unmatched. The CDR3 contains 15 residues.

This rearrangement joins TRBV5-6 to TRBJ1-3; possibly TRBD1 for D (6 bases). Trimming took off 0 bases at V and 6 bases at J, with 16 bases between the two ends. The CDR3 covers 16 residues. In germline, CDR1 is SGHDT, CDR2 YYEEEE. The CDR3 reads CASSLGGGAGPNTIYF. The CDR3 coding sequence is TGTGCCAGCAGCTTGGGTGGGGGGGCCGGTCCAAACACCATATATTTT.

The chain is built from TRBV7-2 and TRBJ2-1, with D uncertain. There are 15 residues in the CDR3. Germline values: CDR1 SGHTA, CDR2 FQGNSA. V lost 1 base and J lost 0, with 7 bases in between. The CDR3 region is CASSLGSLSYNEQFF. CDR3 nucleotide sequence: TGTGCCAGCAGCTTAGGGAGCCTCTCCTACAATGAGCAGTTCTTC.

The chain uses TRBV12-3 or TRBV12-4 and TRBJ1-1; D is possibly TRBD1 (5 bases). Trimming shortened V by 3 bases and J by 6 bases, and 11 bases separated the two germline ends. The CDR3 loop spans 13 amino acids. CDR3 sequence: CASSFGRVSEAFF. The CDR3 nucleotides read TGTGCCAGCAGTTTCGGCAGGGTCTCTGAAGCTTTCTTT.

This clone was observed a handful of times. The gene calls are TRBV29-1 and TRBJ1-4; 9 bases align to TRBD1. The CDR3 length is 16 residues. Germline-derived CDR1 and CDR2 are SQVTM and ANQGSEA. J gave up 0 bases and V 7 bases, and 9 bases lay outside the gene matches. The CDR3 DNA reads TGCAGCGCCGACGGGACAGGGTACTCAACTAATGAAAAACTGTTTTTT. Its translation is CSADGTGYSTNEKLFF.